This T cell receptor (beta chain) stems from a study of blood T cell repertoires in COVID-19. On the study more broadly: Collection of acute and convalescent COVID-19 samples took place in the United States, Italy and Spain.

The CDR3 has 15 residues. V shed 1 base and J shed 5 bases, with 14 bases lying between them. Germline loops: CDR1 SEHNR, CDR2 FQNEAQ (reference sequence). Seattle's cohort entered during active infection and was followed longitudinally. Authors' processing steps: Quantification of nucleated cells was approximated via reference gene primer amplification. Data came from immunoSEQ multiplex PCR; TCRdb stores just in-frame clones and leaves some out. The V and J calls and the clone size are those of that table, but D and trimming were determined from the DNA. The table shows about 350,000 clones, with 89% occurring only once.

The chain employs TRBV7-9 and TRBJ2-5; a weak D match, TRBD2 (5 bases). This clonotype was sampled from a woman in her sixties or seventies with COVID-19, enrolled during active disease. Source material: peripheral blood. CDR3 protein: CASSLVLASGETQYF. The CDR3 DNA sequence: TGTGCCAGCAGCTTAGTGCTAGCAAGCGGTGAGACCCAGTACTTC.